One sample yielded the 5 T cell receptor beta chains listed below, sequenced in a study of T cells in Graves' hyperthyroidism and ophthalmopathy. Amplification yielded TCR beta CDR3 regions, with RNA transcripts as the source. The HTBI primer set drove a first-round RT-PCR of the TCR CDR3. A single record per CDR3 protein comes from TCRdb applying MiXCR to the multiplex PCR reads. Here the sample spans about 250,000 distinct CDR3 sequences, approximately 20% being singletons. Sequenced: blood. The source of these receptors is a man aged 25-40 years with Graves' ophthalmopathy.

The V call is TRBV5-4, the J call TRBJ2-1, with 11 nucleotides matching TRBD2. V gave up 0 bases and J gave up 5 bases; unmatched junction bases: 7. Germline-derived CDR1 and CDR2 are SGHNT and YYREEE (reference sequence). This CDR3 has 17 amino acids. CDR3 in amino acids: CASSLDLRLAGNNEQFF. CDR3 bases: TGTGCCAGCAGCTTGGACCTGAGACTAGCGGGGAACAATGAGCAGTTCTTC.

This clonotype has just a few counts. CDR3 protein: CASSYSVGRSTDTQYF. CDR3 coding DNA: TGTGCCAGCAGTTACTCAGTCGGGAGGAGCACAGATACGCAGTATTTT. This chain links TRBV6-5 with TRBJ2-3; 7 positions match TRBD2. Germline values: CDR1 MNHEY, CDR2 SVGAGI. V trimming: 0 bases; J trimming: 0 bases; junction bases outside the gene matches: 3. The CDR3 has 16 amino acids.

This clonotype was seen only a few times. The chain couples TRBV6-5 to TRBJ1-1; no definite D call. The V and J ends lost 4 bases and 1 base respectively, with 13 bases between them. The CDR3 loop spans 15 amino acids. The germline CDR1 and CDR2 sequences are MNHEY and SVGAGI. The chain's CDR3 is CASSFLAEENTEAFF. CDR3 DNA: TGTGCCAGCAGTTTCCTGGCCGAGGAGAACACTGAAGCTTTCTTT.

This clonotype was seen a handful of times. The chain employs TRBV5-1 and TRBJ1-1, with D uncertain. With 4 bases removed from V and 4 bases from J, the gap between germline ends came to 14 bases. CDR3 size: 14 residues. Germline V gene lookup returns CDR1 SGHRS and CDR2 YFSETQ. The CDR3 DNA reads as TGCGCCAGCAGCAAACGGGAGGTCAGCACTGAAGCTTTCTTT. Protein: CASSKREVSTEAFF.

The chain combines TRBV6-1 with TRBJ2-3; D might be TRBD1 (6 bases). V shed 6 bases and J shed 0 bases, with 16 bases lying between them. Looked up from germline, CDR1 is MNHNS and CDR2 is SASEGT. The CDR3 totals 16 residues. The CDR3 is CASRRKTGSSTDTQYF. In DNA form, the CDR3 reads TGTGCCAGCAGAAGGAAGACAGGATCTAGCACAGATACGCAGTATTTT.